The 32 T cell receptor beta chains below all came from one sample that was sequenced in a study of cytomegalovirus exposure and HLA in healthy donors. Clones were sequenced by immunoSEQ multiplex PCR, and TCRdb holds only the in-frame ones, with some missing. The table records tens of thousands of clones, about 94% of them present only once. The sample taken for sequencing was PBMCs. These TCRs come from a man younger than 35 in good health and CMV-seropositive.

The J gene is TRBJ1-1, the V gene TRBV2; 10 bases fit TRBD1. Unmatched junction bases numbered 11, after V lost 10 bases and J lost 6 bases. The CDR3 loop spans 14 amino acids. Germline V lookup: CDR1 SNHLY, CDR2 FYNNEI. The chain's CDR3 is CATPGQGRGAEAFF. Here the CDR3 DNA reads TGTGCCACCCCGGGACAGGGGCGTGGAGCTGAAGCTTTCTTT.

The chain recombines TRBV9 with TRBJ2-3, with 8 nucleotides matching TRBD2. The CDR3 totals 16 residues. J was trimmed by 4 bases and V by 2 bases; bases with no gene match: 9. The germline CDR1 and CDR2 sequences are SGDLS and YYNGEE. DNA of the CDR3: TGTGCCAGCAGCGTGGGGGGACTAGAATCTCCAGATACGCAGTATTTT. Residues: CASSVGGLESPDTQYF.

CDR3 residues: CSVGESPTRAPEAFF. The CDR3, as DNA: TGCAGCGTTGGGGAGTCCCCGACTCGGGCCCCTGAAGCTTTCTTT. This chain links TRBV29-1 with TRBJ1-1, with D unclear. V was cut by 4 bases and J by 6 bases, with 21 bases left in between. Germline V gene data show CDR1 as SQVTM and CDR2 as ANQGSEA. CDR3 length: 15 residues.

The V call is TRBV5-1, the J call TRBJ2-3, with a weak D call TRBD2 (6 bases). Germline V gene data show CDR1 as SGHRS and CDR2 as YFSETQ. The ends were cut back, 3 bases at V and 0 bases at J, with 17 bases in the middle. This CDR3 spans 17 amino acids. The CDR3 DNA follows: TGCGCCAGCAGCTCCCCCCGGGACTCTCCTAGCACAGATACGCAGTATTTT. It is translated as CASSSPRDSPSTDTQYF.

The chain recombines TRBV18 with TRBJ1-1, with 7 bases matching TRBD1. The trim removed 3 bases at V and 1 base at J, leaving 2 bases unmatched. The CDR3 loop spans 14 amino acids. Per germline, CDR1 KGHSH and CDR2 LQKENI. The CDR3 region is CASSPGTANTEAFF. CDR3 coding DNA: TGTGCCAGCTCACCTGGGACAGCGAACACTGAAGCTTTCTTT.

The chain joins TRBV21-1 to TRBJ1-1; TRBD1 is taken as the D call from the table, unchecked against the DNA. TRBV21-1 is a pseudogene. This CDR3 has 15 residues. The CDR3 coding sequence is TGTGCCAGCAGAGACAGAAAAACGTCGAACACTGAAGCTTTCTTT. Its protein is CASRDRKTSNTEAFF.

This clone came up a few times. The rearrangement joins TRBV2 to TRBJ2-1; 10 positions match TRBD1. V dropped 9 bases and J dropped 10; count of bases not matched to a gene: 15. The germline gives CDR1 SNHLY, CDR2 FYNNEI. There are 15 residues in the CDR3. CDR3 nucleotide sequence: TGTGCCAGTCGATCTCCGGGACAGGGGTCGTACGAGCAGTTCTTC. This sequence encodes CASRSPGQGSYEQFF.

This clone was counted only a few times. The genes are TRBV18 and TRBJ2-7; a possible D gene is TRBD1 (5 bases). The CDR3 totals 15 residues. CDR1 is KGHSH and CDR2 is LQKENI in the germline V gene. V lost 6 bases and J lost 5, with 20 bases in between. The CDR3 loop reads CASSPKQVVTDEQYF. CDR3 bases: TGTGCCAGCTCGCCGAAACAGGTGGTTACGGACGAGCAGTACTTC.

The chain couples TRBV5-1 to TRBJ1-4; 9 bases line up with TRBD1. CDR1 and CDR2 (germline): SGHRS, YFSETQ. The CDR3 contains 14 residues. V lost 4 bases and J lost 8; bases outside the gene matches: 6. The chain's CDR3 is CASSHGQGREKLFF. Written as DNA, the CDR3 is TGCGCCAGCAGCCACGGACAGGGGCGAGAAAAACTGTTTTTT.

The V gene is TRBV6-5, the J gene TRBJ2-1; 7 nucleotides line up with TRBD2. The germline CDR1 and CDR2 sequences are MNHEY and SVGAGI. This CDR3 comprises 14 residues. V lost 6 bases to trimming and J lost 1 base; unmatched junction nucleotides: 3. The CDR3 here is CASRGLVSYNEQFF. In nucleotides, the CDR3 is TGTGCCAGCAGAGGACTAGTGTCCTACAATGAGCAGTTCTTC.

This rearrangement joins TRBV19 to TRBJ2-7; the match to TRBD1 covers 12 bases. The CDR3 consists of 15 residues. The germline CDR1 and CDR2 sequences are LNHDA and SQIVND (reference sequence). J was trimmed by 5 bases and V by 5 bases; bases with no gene match: 7. The CDR3 region has the DNA TGTGCCAGTAGTGCCGGGACAGGGGGCTTCCACGAGCAGTACTTC. Translating it yields CASSAGTGGFHEQYF. Filled out from reference TRBV19 and TRBJ2-7, the complete variable domain reads DGGITQSPKYLFRKEGQNVTLSCEQNLNHDAMYWYRQDPGQGLRLIYYSQIVNDFQKGDIAEGYSVSREKKESFPLTVTSAQKNPTAFYLCASSAGTGGFHEQYFGPGTRLTVT.

The chain is built from TRBV6-5 and TRBJ1-3; tentatively, D is TRBD1 (5 bases). The CDR3 is 15 residues long. Looked up from germline, CDR1 is MNHEY and CDR2 is SVGAGI. The V end was cut by 5 bases, the J end by 0 bases, with 11 bases between. CDR3 DNA: TGTGCCAGCAGTGACTTAGGGGCCTCTGGAAACACCATATATTTT. It specifies CASSDLGASGNTIYF.

The rearrangement joins TRBV2 to TRBJ2-7; weak D call: TRBD1 (6 bases). There are 15 residues in the CDR3. V lost 0 bases and J 6 bases, leaving 15 bases between the germline ends. Looked up from germline, CDR1 is SNHLY and CDR2 is FYNNEI. The CDR3 coding sequence is TGTGCCAGCAGTGAAGCGCCCAGGGGAAAGGGCGAGCAGTACTTC. Protein product: CASSEAPRGKGEQYF.

V usage is TRBV2 and J usage is TRBJ1-6; D is possibly TRBD1 (5 bases). This CDR3 is 16 amino acids long. CDR1 is SNHLY, CDR2 FYNNEI, per germline. V was clipped by 5 bases and J by 7 bases, with 18 bases between them. The CDR3 coding sequence is TGTGCCAGCAGTACCGAAAAAGGGACTTTAAATTCACCCCTCCACTTT. This sequence encodes CASSTEKGTLNSPLHF.

The chain is built from TRBV7-9 and TRBJ2-4, with D maybe TRBD2 (8 bases). This CDR3 is built from 15 residues. Trimming took off 4 bases at V and 9 bases at J, with 19 bases between the two ends. Germline-derived CDR1 and CDR2 are SEHNR and FQNEAQ (reference sequence). The CDR3 bases are TGTGCCAGCAGCTCCACGGGAGGGGGCGGAAGCATTCAGTACTTC. Translating it yields CASSSTGGGGSIQYF.

V usage is TRBV6-1 and J usage is TRBJ1-2, with D unclear. V lost 3 bases, J lost 6 bases, and 23 bases lay in between. Germline CDR1 and CDR2: MNHNS and SASEGT. The CDR3 runs 17 residues. CDR3 sequence: CASSEAPGSPLGNGYTF. The CDR3 bases are TGTGCCAGCAGTGAGGCCCCCGGGTCTCCCCTCGGAAATGGCTACACCTTC.

V and J are TRBV19 and TRBJ1-5; D call uncertain. This CDR3 comprises 15 residues. Trimming removed 3 bases at V and 0 bases at J, with 9 bases between. Germline V gene lookup returns CDR1 LNHDA and CDR2 SQIVND (reference sequence). This CDR3 is CASSIEVYSNQPQHF. The CDR3 nucleotides are TGTGCCAGTAGTATCGAGGTTTATAGCAATCAGCCCCAGCATTTT.

This chain uses TRBV7-2 with TRBJ2-5, with a weak D call TRBD1 (6 bases). CDR1 and CDR2 from the germline V gene are SGHTA and FQGNSA. This CDR3 region has 13 residues. V lost 5 bases and J lost 5, with 12 bases in between. CDR3 sequence: CASSPDRRETQYF. DNA for the CDR3: TGTGCCAGCAGCCCCGACAGGCGGGAGACCCAGTACTTC. Supplemented by reference TRBV7-2 and TRBJ2-5, the full variable domain reads GAGVSQSPSNKVTEKGKDVELRCDPISGHTALYWYRQSLGQGLEFLIYFQGNSAPDKSGLPSDRFSAERTGGSVSTLTIQRTQQEDSAVYLCASSPDRRETQYFGPGTRLLVL.

The rearrangement uses TRBV5-3 and TRBJ2-3; D remains unclear. TRBV5-3 is recorded as an ORF, its role being uncertain. The CDR3 length is 13 residues. Trimming cost V 4 bases and J 1 base, with 7 bases left between them. CDR3 loop: CARSPGGTDTQYF. Written as DNA, the CDR3 is TGTGCCAGAAGCCCCGGAGGCACAGATACGCAGTATTTT.

The chain links TRBV27 to TRBJ1-1; TRBD1 agrees at 7 bases. V was clipped by 3 bases and J by 3 bases; unmatched bases: 10. Germline lookup yields CDR1 MNHEY and CDR2 SMNVEV (reference sequence). The CDR3 totals 16 residues. The CDR3 spells CASSFGRGQVDTEAFF. The CDR3 region has the DNA TGTGCCAGCAGTTTCGGACGTGGACAGGTTGACACTGAAGCTTTCTTT.

This clone was seen just once. The V and J genes are TRBV5-4 and TRBJ2-3; 8 bases match TRBD2. This CDR3 contains 16 residues. Germline CDR1 reads SGHNT; CDR2 reads YYREEE (reference sequence). J lost 0 bases, V lost 4 bases, and 7 bases had no gene match. This chain's CDR3 is CASSLLGGASTDTQYF. The CDR3 nucleotides are TGTGCCAGCAGCCTCCTCGGGGGGGCTAGCACAGATACGCAGTATTTT.

The rearrangement links TRBV4-1 to TRBJ2-1; 8 bases are shared with TRBD1. CDR1 and CDR2 from the germline V gene are MGHRA and YSYEKL. V shed 4 bases, J shed 14 bases, and the junction held 16 bases outside the gene matches. CDR3 length: 15 amino acids. CDR3 DNA sequence: TGCGCCAGCAGCCCAGATAGAGCCGCCGGGACAGGAGAGTTCTTC. Protein product: CASSPDRAAGTGEFF.

This chain uses TRBV5-6 with TRBJ2-7; TRBD2 matches 10 bases. The germline CDR1 and CDR2 sequences are SGHDT and YYEEEE. This CDR3 is 15 amino acids long. Germline trimming cut 0 bases from V and 2 bases from J; bases unmatched to any gene: 2. CDR3 coding DNA: TGTGCCAGCAGCTTGGGAGCGGGAGGGACCTACGAGCAGTACTTC. It specifies CASSLGAGGTYEQYF.

This clone showed up just a few times. J is TRBJ2-7 and V is TRBV11-2; D may be TRBD2 (5 bases). The CDR3 length is 14 residues. Germline V gene data show CDR1 as SGHAT and CDR2 as FQNNGV. V lost 2 bases and J lost 7, with 15 bases in between. The CDR3 region is CASSLKHGVGEQYF. CDR3 sequence (DNA): TGTGCCAGCAGCTTAAAGCACGGGGTGGGGGAGCAGTACTTC.

The rearrangement links TRBV4-1 to TRBJ2-1; TRBD2 might be the D (6 bases). The CDR3 covers 14 residues. Germline V lookup: CDR1 MGHRA, CDR2 YSYEKL. The V end lost 3 bases, the J end lost 6 bases, and 12 bases lay between the germline ends. CDR3 sequence reads: CASSHTTGGNEQFF. The CDR3 nucleotides are TGCGCCAGCAGCCACACGACCGGGGGCAATGAGCAGTTCTTC.

The V call is TRBV9, the J call TRBJ2-1; D is possibly TRBD2 (5 bases). Germline V lookup: CDR1 SGDLS, CDR2 YYNGEE. This CDR3 spans 15 amino acids. Trimming removed 0 bases from V and 9 bases from J, with 16 bases in between. The CDR3 reads CASSVEPGKWGEQFF. The CDR3, as DNA: TGTGCCAGCAGCGTAGAACCCGGGAAGTGGGGTGAGCAGTTCTTC.

The CDR3 loop reads CASSLDGTQETQYF. In nucleotides, the CDR3 is TGCGCCAGCAGCTTGGATGGTACACAAGAGACCCAGTACTTC. The chain combines TRBV5-1 with TRBJ2-5, with D uncertain. The V gene lost 0 bases and the J gene lost 2 bases, with 8 bases spanning the gap. The CDR3 runs to 14 residues. Germline V gene lookup returns CDR1 SGHRS and CDR2 YFSETQ.

In this sample, this clone turned up once. V usage is TRBV18 and J usage is TRBJ2-5; 10 nucleotides line up with TRBD2. The germline V gene encodes CDR1 KGHSH and CDR2 LQKENI. CDR3 size: 15 residues. Losses at the gene ends were 3 bases for V and 5 bases for J; bases not matched to a gene: 6. CDR3 region: CASSPGLAVKETQYF. CDR3 coding DNA: TGTGCCAGCTCACCCGGACTAGCGGTCAAGGAGACCCAGTACTTC.

The rearrangement uses TRBV9 and TRBJ2-3; D is unresolved. The V end was cut by 4 bases, the J end by 2 bases, with 8 bases between. The CDR3 is 13 residues long. The germline gives CDR1 SGDLS, CDR2 YYNGEE. DNA of the CDR3: TGTGCCAGCAGCAGAGCAAACACAGATACGCAGTATTTT. Its translation is CASSRANTDTQYF.

The chain joins TRBV2 to TRBJ2-1; 12 bases match TRBD2. The CDR3 is made up of 15 amino acids. Trimming at V came to 6 bases and at J to 5 bases, leaving 5 bases not matched to a gene. Germline loops: CDR1 SNHLY, CDR2 FYNNEI. CDR3 amino acids: CASRDLAGGDNEQFF. CDR3 nucleotides: TGTGCCAGCAGGGACCTAGCGGGGGGGGACAATGAGCAGTTCTTC.

This clone has only one observation. The chain uses TRBV5-4 and TRBJ2-3, with TRBD1 identical over 7 bases. Per the germline V gene, CDR1 is SGHNT and CDR2 is YYREEE (reference sequence). The CDR3 runs 14 residues. V was clipped by 4 bases and J by 1 base; unmatched bases: 3. The CDR3 reads CASSTGQGTDTQYF. The CDR3 region has the DNA TGTGCCAGCAGCACCGGACAGGGCACAGATACGCAGTATTTT.

The chain links TRBV29-1 to TRBJ2-7; 9 bases line up with TRBD2. The CDR3 contains 13 residues. With 3 bases clipped from V and 4 bases from J, the junction kept 4 bases outside the gene matches. Germline values: CDR1 SQVTM, CDR2 ANQGSEA. The CDR3, as DNA: TGCAGCGTTGATGGCGGGGGGGGATACGAGCAGTACTTC. Encoded protein: CSVDGGGGYEQYF.